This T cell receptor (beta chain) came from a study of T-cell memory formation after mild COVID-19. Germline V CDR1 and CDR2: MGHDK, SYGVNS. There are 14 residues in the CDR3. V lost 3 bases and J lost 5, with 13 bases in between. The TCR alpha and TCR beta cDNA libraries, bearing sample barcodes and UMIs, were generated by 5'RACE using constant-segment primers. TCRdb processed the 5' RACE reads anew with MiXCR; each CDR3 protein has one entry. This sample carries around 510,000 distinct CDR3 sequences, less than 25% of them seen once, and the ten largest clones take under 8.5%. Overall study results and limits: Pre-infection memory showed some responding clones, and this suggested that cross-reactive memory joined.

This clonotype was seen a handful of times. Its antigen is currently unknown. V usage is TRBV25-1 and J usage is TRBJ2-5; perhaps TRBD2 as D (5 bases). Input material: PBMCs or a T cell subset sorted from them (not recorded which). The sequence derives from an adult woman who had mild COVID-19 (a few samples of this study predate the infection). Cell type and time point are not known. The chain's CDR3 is CASSDPRSGETQYF. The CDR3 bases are TGTGCCAGCAGTGATCCTAGGTCGGGGGAGACCCAGTACTTC.